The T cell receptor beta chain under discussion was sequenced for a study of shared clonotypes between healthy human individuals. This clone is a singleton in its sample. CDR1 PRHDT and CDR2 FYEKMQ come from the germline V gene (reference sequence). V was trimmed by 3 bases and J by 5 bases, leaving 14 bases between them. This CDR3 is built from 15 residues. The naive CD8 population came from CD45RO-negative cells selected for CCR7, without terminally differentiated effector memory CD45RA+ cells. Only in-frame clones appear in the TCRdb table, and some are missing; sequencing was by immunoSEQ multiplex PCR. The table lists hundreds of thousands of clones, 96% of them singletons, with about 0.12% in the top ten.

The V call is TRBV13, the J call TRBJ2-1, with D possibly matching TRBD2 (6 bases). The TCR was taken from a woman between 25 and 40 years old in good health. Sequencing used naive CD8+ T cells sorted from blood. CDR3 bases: TGTGCCAGCAGCTTGAGCGGACTAACCGACAATGAGCAGTTCTTC. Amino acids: CASSLSGLTDNEQFF.